This TCR beta chain was profiled in a study of cytomegalovirus exposure and HLA in healthy donors. Study-level points and caveats: Presence/absence results assume similar sequencing depth per donor, which may not hold. The authors later found most CMV-associated TCR beta chains appeared HLA-restricted. The authors considered a cluster of highly shared sequence variants likely to be a sequencing artifact.

Amplification used 60 Vbeta primers and 13 Jbeta primers. Clones were sequenced by immunoSEQ multiplex PCR, and TCRdb holds only the in-frame ones, with some missing. The sample lists about 120,000 clones, 75% to 80% occurring once. Germline values: CDR1 SGHTA, CDR2 FQGTGA. Trimming cost V 5 bases and J 3 bases, with 13 bases left between them. The CDR3 loop spans 14 amino acids. In the case of this clone: The antigen is not known.

All donors participated as healthy donors of bone marrow. The chain joins TRBV7-3 to TRBJ1-2, with D uncertain. The source is a woman under 40 in good health and CMV-seropositive. The sample consisted of PBMCs. The CDR3 bases are TGTGCCAGCAGCCCTTCCTTAGGAGACTATGGCTACACCTTC. It codes for CASSPSLGDYGYTF.